This TCR beta chain was profiled in a study of T cells in narcolepsy. For the study at large: Patients with NT1 or NT2 and healthy control donors were enrolled. General study points: Healthy controls reportedly lacked the autoreactive clonotypes serially found in patients' blood. Autoreactive clone sequences were missing from some blood memory CD4+ repertoires.

This clone is a singleton in its sample. Antigen unknown. Produced via immunoSEQ multiplex PCR; TCRdb's table is partial and in-frame only. This table has about 27,000 clones, about four fifths appearing once. The CDR3 loop spans 13 amino acids. Trimming removed 1 base at V and 3 bases at J, with 6 bases between. Germline CDR1 is SGHAT and CDR2 is FQNNGV. The chain carries TRBV11-2 and TRBJ1-2, with no clear D. The sample comprised CD45RA- memory CD4+ T cells from PBMCs. The source is a human donor with narcolepsy. CDR3 sequence: CASSLAPDYGYTF. The CDR3 region has the DNA TGTGCCAGCAGCTTAGCGCCAGACTATGGCTACACCTTC. Together with reference TRBV11-2 and TRBJ1-2, the CDR3 gives the full variable domain: EAGVAQSPRYKIIEKRQSVAFWCNPISGHATLYWYQQILGQGPKLLIQFQNNGVVDDSQLPKDRFSAERLKGVDSTLKIQPAKLEDSAVYLCASSLAPDYGYTFGSGTRLTVV.